Listed below are T cell receptor beta chains from one sample, sequenced in a study of graft-versus-host responses after intestinal transplantation. Their cognate antigens are unknown. Here immunoSEQ multiplex PCR was the method, and the copy in TCRdb shows in-frame clones only, minus some. The sample consists of about 64,000 clones, more than 85% of them appearing once. Specimen: unstimulated CD8+ T cells sorted from spleen or lymph node cells, collected before transplant. The receptors come from a human donor who was the organ donor for an intestinal transplant. The CDR3 runs from the conserved cysteine through the conserved F or W. The D gene is left open where the match is weak. The size entry is marked missing in some rows and otherwise reads once, few, many or a size class.

abundance: .; d_gene: TRBD1; v_gene: TRBV30; j_gene: TRBJ1-5; CDR3nt: TGTGCCTGGAGTGAGGGGACAGGGGATCAGCCCCAGCATTTT; CDR3aa: CAWSEGTGDQPQHF
abundance: .; d_gene: TRBD1; v_gene: TRBV13; j_gene: TRBJ2-7; CDR3nt: TGTGCCAGCAGCTTCGCAGGGGGCGGGATCTACGAGCAGTACTTC; CDR3aa: CASSFAGGGIYEQYF
abundance: .; d_gene: TRBD2; v_gene: TRBV5-1; j_gene: TRBJ2-1; CDR3nt: TGCGCCAGCAGCCTCGGGTGGCGCGGGAGCTACAATGAGCAGTTCTTC; CDR3aa: CASSLGWRGSYNEQFF
abundance: .; d_gene: TRBD2; v_gene: TRBV27; j_gene: TRBJ2-1; CDR3nt: TGTGCCAGCAGTCCGACTAGCGGGAGGGGTAATGAGCAGTTCTTC; CDR3aa: CASSPTSGRGNEQFF
abundance: once; d_gene: TRBD1; v_gene: TRBV27; j_gene: TRBJ2-7; CDR3nt: TGTGCCAGCAGTGAGGGGGCGGACTACGAGCAGTACTTC; CDR3aa: CASSEGADYEQYF
abundance: .; d_gene: TRBD2; v_gene: TRBV6-1; j_gene: TRBJ2-2; CDR3nt: TGTGCCAGCGGCGGGAGAGATACCGGGGAGCTGTTTTTT; CDR3aa: CASGGRDTGELFF
abundance: few; d_gene: .; v_gene: TRBV4-3; j_gene: TRBJ2-7; CDR3nt: TGCGCCAGCAGCCAACGCTGGGGAGTCAACTACGAGCAGTACTTC; CDR3aa: CASSQRWGVNYEQYF
abundance: .; d_gene: TRBD1; v_gene: TRBV5-5; j_gene: TRBJ1-3; CDR3nt: TGTGCCAGCAGCCACGGACAGGGAGCTGGAAACACCATATATTTT; CDR3aa: CASSHGQGAGNTIYF
abundance: .; d_gene: .; v_gene: TRBV28; j_gene: TRBJ1-5; CDR3nt: TGTGCCAGCAGTTTATCGACAGCCTTCTATAGCAATCAGCCCCAGCATTTT; CDR3aa: CASSLSTAFYSNQPQHF
abundance: .; d_gene: TRBD2; v_gene: TRBV13; j_gene: TRBJ2-7; CDR3nt: TGTGCCAGCAGCGTAATGCCGGGGAAGCGGGGGACTTCCTACGAGCAGTACTTC; CDR3aa: CASSVMPGKRGTSYEQYF
abundance: few; d_gene: .; v_gene: TRBV5-4; j_gene: TRBJ2-6; CDR3nt: TGTGCCAGCAGCTCCGGGACACCCGGCTCTGGGGCCAACGTCCTGACTTTC; CDR3aa: CASSSGTPGSGANVLTF
abundance: .; d_gene: .; v_gene: TRBV10-1; j_gene: TRBJ2-3; CDR3nt: TGCGCCAGCGGAAGCGGAGAGAACACAGATACGCAGTATTTT; CDR3aa: CASGSGENTDTQYF
abundance: .; d_gene: .; v_gene: TRBV7-8; j_gene: TRBJ1-1; CDR3nt: TGTGCCAGCAGCTTATCCCGCGTCTTTTCTGAAGCTTTCTTT; CDR3aa: CASSLSRVFSEAFF